This T cell receptor (beta chain) was sequenced during a study of cytotoxic CD8 clonotypes in ibrutinib-treated CLL. Study context: Partial responses totalled roughly 24 and complete responses 2; after median roughly 71 months, approximately 15 remained remitted and roughly twelve progressed.

About this clone: Its antigen is not identified.

Assay used: immunoSEQ multiplex PCR; TCRdb lists only in-frame clones, some missing. The data show 6,500 to 9,000 clones, with 60% to 80% seen just once and less than 40% held by the top ten. The CDR3 extends over 15 amino acids. CDR1 and CDR2 (germline): KGHSH, LQKENI. The V end was cut by 0 bases, the J end by 5 bases, with 11 bases between. Findings of the study overall: Age-matched healthy donor levels were exceeded by baseline clonality, which tracked circulating CD8+ T-cell counts. Higher clonality was seen at ibrutinib response and a return toward baseline at progression.

The sequences come from PBMCs, collected before ibrutinib treatment. This receptor was obtained from a human donor with chronic lymphocytic leukemia. The V and J genes are TRBV18 and TRBJ1-5; the D gene is possibly TRBD1 (5 bases). As DNA, the CDR3 is TGTGCCAGCTCACCACCCACGGGGACGCATCAGCCCCAGCATTTT. Residues: CASSPPTGTHQPQHF.